The clone carrying this T cell receptor beta chain was recorded a few times. A single record per CDR3 protein comes from TCRdb applying MiXCR to the RACE reads. The sample holds about 380,000 distinct CDR3 sequences, roughly 5.3% seen once. The data were taken from a study of human T cells and chemical hapten exposure. Trimming took off 0 bases at V and 4 bases at J, with 13 bases between the two ends. This CDR3 is 14 amino acids long. Per the germline V gene, CDR1 is SQVTM and CDR2 is ANQGSEA. Time point specified: pre-sensitization, week 0. Documented treatment: therapeutic diphenylcyclopropenone sensitization with weekly scalp DPC.

The rearrangement joins TRBV29-1 to TRBJ2-7; D possibly corresponds to TRBD2 (6 bases). The TCR was taken from a woman between 45 and 65 years old with alopecia areata. Some clones in this sample may be carry-over from other donors' samples. This specimen was whole blood, taken in connection with sensitization to the hapten diphenylcyclopropenone (DPC). The CDR3 loop reads CSVEDPGGAYEQYF. Written as DNA, the CDR3 is TGCAGCGTTGAAGATCCAGGCGGGGCTTACGAGCAGTACTTC.